Listed here are 27 T cell receptor beta chains from one sample, sequenced in a study of T-cell reconstitution after alpha-beta-depleted transplantation in children. Unique molecular identifiers were used in preparing the TCRbeta library. From the PCR reads, TCRdb called clonotypes with MiXCR, one entry per CDR3 protein. Here the sample spans about 1,000,000 distinct CDR3 sequences, roughly 29% being singletons. The sample was PBMCs, mostly from graft donor cells, taken 360 days after TCRalphabeta/CD19-depleted stem cell transplant. The origin of the receptors is a boy under two years old who had a stem cell transplant for SCID, so the T cells may come from the graft donor.

This clonotype appeared a few times. This chain joins TRBV12-3 or TRBV12-4 and TRBJ2-3; D possibly corresponds to TRBD1 (5 bases). This CDR3 is built from 13 residues. Trimming shortened V by 5 bases and J by 9 bases, and 15 bases separated the two germline ends. The CDR3 DNA reads TGTGCCAGCAGTCCGGGCGCAGGGAAGACGCAGTATTTT. It specifies CASSPGAGKTQYF.

The chain couples TRBV3-1 to TRBJ2-1, with D hard to call. This CDR3 has 15 amino acids. The germline CDR1 and CDR2 sequences are LGHDT and YNNKEL (reference sequence). V lost 6 bases and J 2 bases, leaving 14 bases between the germline ends. Here the CDR3 reads CASSLTFLPYNEQFF. CDR3 sequence (DNA): TGTGCCAGCAGTCTTACGTTTTTACCCTACAATGAGCAGTTCTTC.

The V and J genes are TRBV7-7 and TRBJ2-3; D is undetermined. In germline, CDR1 is SSHAT, CDR2 FNYEAQ (reference sequence). The CDR3 length is 14 residues. The V gene lost 5 bases and the J gene lost 4 bases, with 13 bases spanning the gap. The CDR3 loop is CASSPSSVADTQYF. The CDR3 DNA is TGTGCCAGCAGCCCGTCTAGTGTCGCAGATACGCAGTATTTT.

This clonotype has more than one count but fewer than ten. The genes are TRBV5-1 and TRBJ1-2, with D possibly TRBD1 on 5 matching bases. Germline CDR1 is SGHRS and CDR2 is YFSETQ. This CDR3 contains 13 residues. V gave up 5 bases and J gave up 3 bases, with 11 bases separating them. CDR3 sequence (DNA): TGCGCCAGCAGGGGGGAGGGCTACTATGGCTACACCTTC. Protein: CASRGEGYYGYTF.

V gene TRBV6-1 combines with J gene TRBJ2-3, with 7 bases aligning to TRBD2. The CDR3 extends over 15 amino acids. From germline, CDR1 is MNHNS and CDR2 SASEGT. Trimming at V came to 6 bases and at J to 0 bases, leaving 6 bases not matched to a gene. CDR3 nucleotide sequence: TGTGCCAGCAGGCCCCAGCGGGGTAGCACAGATACGCAGTATTTT. This gives the protein CASRPQRGSTDTQYF.

The rearrangement joins TRBV27 to TRBJ2-5; D is uncertain. The CDR3 totals 13 residues. Germline lookup yields CDR1 MNHEY and CDR2 SMNVEV (reference sequence). Trimming cost V 7 bases and J 6 bases, with 15 bases left between them. DNA of the CDR3: TGTGCCAGCACCCCTCGTGACGGCCAGACCCAGTACTTC. Residues: CASTPRDGQTQYF.

This chain connects TRBV6-1 to TRBJ2-1; no clear D. Trimming cost V 5 bases and J 5 bases, with 13 bases left between them. This CDR3 region has 14 residues. Germline V gene sequence: CDR1 MNHNS, CDR2 SASEGT. This CDR3 is CASSPGLSNNEQFF. The DNA for the CDR3 is TGTGCCAGCAGTCCCGGTTTATCCAACAATGAGCAGTTCTTC.

In its sample, this clonotype was seen a few times. The rearrangement links TRBV20-1 to TRBJ2-6; D is unclear. Germline V gene lookup returns CDR1 DFQATT and CDR2 SNEGSKA (reference sequence). The CDR3 is made up of 17 amino acids. Trimming removed 4 bases from V and 0 bases from J, with 16 bases in between. The CDR3 DNA follows: TGCAGTGCTATTGACGCTCTCCTCAGCTCTGGGGCCAACGTCCTGACTTTC. It codes for CSAIDALLSSGANVLTF.

The chain employs TRBV29-1 and TRBJ2-1, with TRBD1 as a possible D gene (5 bases). The CDR3 runs 15 residues. Germline CDR1 and CDR2: SQVTM and ANQGSEA. V lost 5 bases and J lost 4, with 18 bases in between. CDR3 amino acids: CSVISDSRPYNEQFF. The CDR3 nucleotides read TGCAGCGTTATATCTGACAGCCGCCCGTACAATGAGCAGTTCTTC.

The chain carries TRBV4-1 and TRBJ1-1; no firm D call. CDR3 size: 12 residues. Germline CDR1 is MGHRA and CDR2 is YSYEKL. V was shortened by 2 bases and J by 3 bases, with 4 bases between the two germline ends. The CDR3 DNA reads as TGCGCCAGCAGCCAAAGGGACACTGAAGCTTTCTTT. Translated: CASSQRDTEAFF.

The rearrangement links TRBV5-1 to TRBJ1-5, with TRBD1 matching over 10 bases. Trimming removed 1 base from V and 6 bases from J; junction bases left unmatched: 4. Looked up from germline, CDR1 is SGHRS and CDR2 is YFSETQ. CDR3 length: 15 residues. The CDR3 sequence is CASSLTGTGVQPQHF. CDR3 coding DNA: TGCGCCAGCAGCTTGACCGGGACAGGGGTTCAGCCCCAGCATTTT.

This clonotype was counted many times. The chain has TRBV4-3 and TRBJ2-2; D uncertain. V lost 4 bases and J 6 bases, leaving 9 bases between the germline ends. The CDR3 totals 13 residues. The V gene's germline CDR1 is LGHNA and CDR2 YSLEER. CDR3 coding DNA: TGCGCCAGCAGCCCACATGAGGCCGGGGAGCTGTTTTTT. Translating gives CASSPHEAGELFF.

The V and J genes are TRBV11-2 and TRBJ2-3; D perhaps matches TRBD1 (5 bases). CDR1 SGHAT and CDR2 FQNNGV come from the germline V gene. The length of the CDR3 is 14 residues. Trimming took off 5 bases at V and 7 bases at J, with 16 bases between the two ends. CDR3 in amino acids: CASSHRAGSNTQYF. In nucleotides, the CDR3 is TGTGCCAGCAGCCATCGGGCAGGGTCCAATACGCAGTATTTT.

The J gene is TRBJ2-5, the V gene TRBV6-2 or TRBV6-3; D remains ambiguous. CDR1 and CDR2 (germline): MNHEY, SVGEGT. V was trimmed by 0 bases and J by 4 bases, leaving 9 bases between them. The CDR3 consists of 14 residues. CDR3 bases: TGTGCCAGCAGTTACTCCCAGCGCCGAGAGACCCAGTACTTC. Protein: CASSYSQRRETQYF.

The sample holds a few counts of this clonotype. The chain couples TRBV3-1 to TRBJ1-5, with 11 bases fitting TRBD1. This CDR3 is 18 amino acids long. V lost 6 bases, J lost 2 bases, and 12 bases stayed unmatched. The germline gives CDR1 LGHDT, CDR2 YNNKEL (reference sequence). This CDR3 reads CASSPVPGQGEGNQPQHF. In DNA form, the CDR3 reads TGTGCCAGCAGTCCCGTCCCGGGACAGGGGGAGGGCAATCAGCCCCAGCATTTT.

This chain joins TRBV11-3 and TRBJ2-3; D uncertain. CDR3 length equals 17 residues. Germline CDR1 SGHNT, CDR2 YENEEA. Deletions cut 3 bases from V and 5 bases from J, with 21 bases between. Here the CDR3 reads CASSLKTRLGWEDTQYF. The CDR3 DNA sequence: TGTGCCAGCAGCTTGAAGACGAGGCTGGGCTGGGAAGATACGCAGTATTTT.

This clonotype was counted many times. The chain links TRBV27 to TRBJ2-7; a weak D match, TRBD1 (6 bases). The CDR3 contains 14 residues. Germline V gene sequence: CDR1 MNHEY, CDR2 SMNVEV (reference sequence). V was clipped by 1 base and J by 6 bases, with 13 bases between them. CDR3 sequence: CASSLYQGFSEQYF. CDR3 sequence (DNA): TGTGCCAGCAGTTTATATCAGGGGTTCAGCGAGCAGTACTTC.

The gene calls are TRBV3-1 and TRBJ1-5, with D uncertain. Deletions cut 11 bases from V and 3 bases from J, with 14 bases between. The germline V gene has CDR1 LGHDT and CDR2 YNNKEL (reference sequence). This CDR3 contains 13 residues. This CDR3 reads CACTQQYNQPQHF. The CDR3 nucleotides read TGTGCCTGCACCCAGCAGTACAATCAGCCCCAGCATTTT.

In its sample, this clonotype was seen a few times. The chain employs TRBV10-3 and TRBJ2-7; D is uncertain. Deletions cut 4 bases from V and 0 bases from J, with 7 bases between. This CDR3 region has 13 residues. Germline V gene sequence: CDR1 ENHRY, CDR2 SYGVKD. The CDR3, as DNA: TGTGCCATCAGTGGTCAGGTCTCCTACGAGCAGTACTTC. Amino acid sequence: CAISGQVSYEQYF.

The J gene is TRBJ2-7, the V gene TRBV5-1; no reliable D call. The V and J ends lost 4 bases and 2 bases respectively, with 13 bases between them. The length of the CDR3 is 14 residues. CDR1 and CDR2 from the germline V gene are SGHRS and YFSETQ. The CDR3 DNA reads TGCGCCAGCAGCCAGACAACCACTACCTACGAGCAGTACTTC. This translates into CASSQTTTTYEQYF.

This clonotype was seen only a few times. The chain employs TRBV7-9 and TRBJ2-3; 13 nucleotides agree with TRBD2. The CDR3 consists of 17 residues. Germline V gives CDR1 SEHNR, CDR2 FQNEAQ (reference sequence). The V gene end was trimmed by 5 bases and the J gene end by 5 bases; junction bases not matched to a gene: 10. CDR3 protein: CASSPQLAGGRGDTQYF. CDR3 in DNA: TGTGCCAGCAGCCCCCAACTAGCGGGGGGGCGGGGAGATACGCAGTATTTT.

The V and J genes are TRBV2 and TRBJ2-1; D may be TRBD2 (6 bases). The germline gives CDR1 SNHLY, CDR2 FYNNEI. Trimming took 7 bases from V and 3 from J, leaving 19 bases between them. The CDR3 is 16 amino acids. For the CDR3, the DNA is TGTGCCAGCAACCTGAACCGGCTAGCGATCTACAATGAGCAGTTCTTC. Translation gives CASNLNRLAIYNEQFF.

V is TRBV5-1 and J is TRBJ2-1; 10 bases agree with TRBD2. The J segment lost 8 bases and the V segment lost 2 bases, leaving 10 bases of the junction unmatched. The CDR3 is 16 amino acids. From germline, CDR1 is SGHRS and CDR2 YFSETQ. CDR3 region: CASSLITSGVSHEQFF. CDR3 coding DNA: TGCGCCAGCAGCTTAATAACTAGCGGGGTCAGCCATGAGCAGTTCTTC.

J is TRBJ2-7 and V is TRBV7-8; maybe TRBD2 (5 bases). Trimming removed 4 bases from V and 3 bases from J, with 13 bases in between. Germline CDR1 reads SGHVS; CDR2 reads FQNEAQ. The CDR3 runs to 14 residues. The CDR3 nucleotides are TGTGCCAGCAGCTCCCGGGAACTGAGCTACGAGCAGTACTTC. The encoded protein is CASSSRELSYEQYF.

This clonotype has more than one count but fewer than ten. The chain combines TRBV11-2 with TRBJ2-1; 13 nucleotides align to TRBD2. The CDR3 is made up of 21 amino acids. Germline trimming cut 1 base from V and 4 bases from J; bases unmatched to any gene: 16. The germline gives CDR1 SGHAT, CDR2 FQNNGV. DNA of the CDR3: TGTGCCAGCAGCTTAGTTCGGCCAGCAGGGACTAGCGGGAACAAATACAATGAGCAGTTCTTC. Translation gives CASSLVRPAGTSGNKYNEQFF.

The V and J genes are TRBV20-1 and TRBJ2-5; D is unresolved. The CDR3 sequence is 12 residues long. The germline gives CDR1 DFQATT, CDR2 SNEGSKA (reference sequence). Trimming removed 6 bases from V and 4 bases from J, with 12 bases in between. CDR3 coding DNA: TGCAGTGCCGACGGAGCGAGAGAGACCCAGTACTTC. This encodes CSADGARETQYF.

This chain uses TRBV11-2 with TRBJ1-3; D ambiguous. This CDR3 spans 17 amino acids. Germline V gives CDR1 SGHAT, CDR2 FQNNGV. Trimming removed 3 bases at V and 2 bases at J, with 17 bases between. CDR3 bases: TGTGCCAGCAGCTTGTTTCCACAACGGGAGGCTGGAAACACCATATATTTT. It translates to CASSLFPQREAGNTIYF.